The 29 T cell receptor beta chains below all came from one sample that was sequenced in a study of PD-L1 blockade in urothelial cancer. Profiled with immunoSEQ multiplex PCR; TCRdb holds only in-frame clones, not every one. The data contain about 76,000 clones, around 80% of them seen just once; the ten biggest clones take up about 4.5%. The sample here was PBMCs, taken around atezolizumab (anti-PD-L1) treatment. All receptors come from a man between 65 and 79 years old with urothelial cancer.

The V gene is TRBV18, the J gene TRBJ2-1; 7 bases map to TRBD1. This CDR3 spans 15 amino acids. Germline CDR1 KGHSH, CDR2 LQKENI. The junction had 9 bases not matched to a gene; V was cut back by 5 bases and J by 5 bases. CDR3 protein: CASSARWDSHNEQFF. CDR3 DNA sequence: TGTGCCAGCTCAGCACGCTGGGACAGCCACAATGAGCAGTTCTTC.

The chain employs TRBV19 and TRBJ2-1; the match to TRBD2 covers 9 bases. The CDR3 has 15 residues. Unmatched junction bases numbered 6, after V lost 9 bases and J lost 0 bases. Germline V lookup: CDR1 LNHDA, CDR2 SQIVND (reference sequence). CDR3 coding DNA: TGTGCCAGCAAGACTAGCGGAAACTCCTACAATGAGCAGTTCTTC. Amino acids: CASKTSGNSYNEQFF.

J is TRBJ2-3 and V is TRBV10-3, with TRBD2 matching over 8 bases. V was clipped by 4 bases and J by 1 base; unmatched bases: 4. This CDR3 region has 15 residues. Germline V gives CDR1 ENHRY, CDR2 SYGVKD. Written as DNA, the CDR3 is TGTGCCATCAGTGCGGGGGGGACCCGCACAGATACGCAGTATTTT. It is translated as CAISAGGTRTDTQYF.

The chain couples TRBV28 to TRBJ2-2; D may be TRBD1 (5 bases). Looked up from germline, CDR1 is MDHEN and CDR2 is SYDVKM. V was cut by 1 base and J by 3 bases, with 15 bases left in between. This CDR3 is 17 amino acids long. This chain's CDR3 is CASSLYPPGWDTGELFF. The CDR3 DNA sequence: TGTGCCAGCAGTTTATACCCTCCAGGGTGGGACACCGGGGAGCTGTTTTTT.

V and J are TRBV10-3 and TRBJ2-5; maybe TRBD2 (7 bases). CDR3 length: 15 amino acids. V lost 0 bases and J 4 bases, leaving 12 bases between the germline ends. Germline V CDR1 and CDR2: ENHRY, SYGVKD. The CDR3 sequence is CAISESTGGRETQYF. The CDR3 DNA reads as TGTGCCATCAGTGAGTCGACGGGGGGCCGAGAGACCCAGTACTTC.

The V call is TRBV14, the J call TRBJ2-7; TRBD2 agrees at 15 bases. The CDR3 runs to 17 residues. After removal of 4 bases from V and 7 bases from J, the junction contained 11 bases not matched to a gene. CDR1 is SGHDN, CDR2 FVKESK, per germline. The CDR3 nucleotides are TGTGCCAGCAGCCTCAAGAGCGGACTAGCGGGAGGGGAAGAGCAGTACTTC. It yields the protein CASSLKSGLAGGEEQYF.

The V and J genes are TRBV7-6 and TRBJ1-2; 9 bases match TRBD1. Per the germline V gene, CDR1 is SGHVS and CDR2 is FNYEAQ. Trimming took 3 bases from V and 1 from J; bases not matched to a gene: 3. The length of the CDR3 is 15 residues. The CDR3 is CASSLGTGNNYGYTF. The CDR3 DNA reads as TGTGCCAGCAGCTTGGGGACAGGGAATAACTATGGCTACACCTTC.

The chain's CDR3 is CASRDGTANTEAFF. CDR3 coding DNA: TGTGCCAGCAGGGACGGGACAGCGAACACTGAAGCTTTCTTT. This rearrangement joins TRBV6-1 to TRBJ1-1; 7 bases line up with TRBD1. The CDR3 has 14 amino acids. The ends lost 6 bases at V and 1 base at J; junction bases unmatched: 5. CDR1 and CDR2 (germline): MNHNS, SASEGT.

CDR3 DNA: TGCGCCAGCAGCCAAGGGCGCCAGGGGGGCACTGAAGCTTTCTTT. This translates into CASSQGRQGGTEAFF. The rearrangement joins TRBV4-1 to TRBJ1-1, with TRBD1 identical over 7 bases. The length of the CDR3 is 15 residues. The germline gives CDR1 MGHRA, CDR2 YSYEKL. Trimming at V came to 1 base and at J to 4 bases, leaving 6 bases not matched to a gene.

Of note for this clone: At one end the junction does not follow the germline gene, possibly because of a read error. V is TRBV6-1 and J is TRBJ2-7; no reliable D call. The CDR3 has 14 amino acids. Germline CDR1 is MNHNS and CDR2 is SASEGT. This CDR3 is CSTTMTPSNFKQYF. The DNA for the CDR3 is TGCTCGACAACCATGACCCCCTCGAACTTCAAGCAGTACTTC.

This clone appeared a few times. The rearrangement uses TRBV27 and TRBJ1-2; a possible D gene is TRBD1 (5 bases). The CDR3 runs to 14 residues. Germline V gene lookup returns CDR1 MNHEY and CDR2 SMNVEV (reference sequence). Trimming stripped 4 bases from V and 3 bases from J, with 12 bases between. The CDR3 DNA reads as TGTGCCAGCAGTTCGAGGTGGGGGGACTATGGCTACACCTTC. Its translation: CASSSRWGDYGYTF.

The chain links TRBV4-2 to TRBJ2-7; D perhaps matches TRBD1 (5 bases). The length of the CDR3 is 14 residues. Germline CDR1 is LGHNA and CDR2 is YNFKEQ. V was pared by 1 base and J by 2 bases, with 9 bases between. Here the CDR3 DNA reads TGTGCCAGCAGCCAAGGGCAGGGTGCCTACGAGCAGTACTTC. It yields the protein CASSQGQGAYEQYF.

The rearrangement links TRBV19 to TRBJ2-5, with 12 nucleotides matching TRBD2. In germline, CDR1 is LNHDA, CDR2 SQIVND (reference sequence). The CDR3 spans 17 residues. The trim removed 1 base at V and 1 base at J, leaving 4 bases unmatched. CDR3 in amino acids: CASSIVPGLAGQETQYF. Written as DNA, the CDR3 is TGTGCCAGTAGTATAGTGCCGGGACTAGCGGGCCAAGAGACCCAGTACTTC.

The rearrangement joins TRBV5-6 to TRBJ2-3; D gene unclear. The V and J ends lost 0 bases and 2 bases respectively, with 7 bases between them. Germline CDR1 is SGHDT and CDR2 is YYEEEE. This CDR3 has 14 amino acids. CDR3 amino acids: CASSLVGFTDTQYF. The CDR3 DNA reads TGTGCCAGCAGCTTGGTCGGGTTCACAGATACGCAGTATTTT.

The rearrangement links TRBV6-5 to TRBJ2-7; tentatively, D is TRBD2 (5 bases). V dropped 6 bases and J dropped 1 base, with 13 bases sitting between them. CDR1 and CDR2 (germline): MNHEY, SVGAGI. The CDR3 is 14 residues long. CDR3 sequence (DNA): TGTGCCAGCAGCCACTCGGGGAGATCCTACGAGCAGTACTTC. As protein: CASSHSGRSYEQYF.

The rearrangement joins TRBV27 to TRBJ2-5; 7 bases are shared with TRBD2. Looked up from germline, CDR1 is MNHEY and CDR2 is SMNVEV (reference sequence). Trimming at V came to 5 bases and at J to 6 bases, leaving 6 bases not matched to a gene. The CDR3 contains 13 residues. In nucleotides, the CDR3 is TGTGCCAGCAGTCCAAGCGGGGATAAGACCCAGTACTTC. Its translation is CASSPSGDKTQYF.

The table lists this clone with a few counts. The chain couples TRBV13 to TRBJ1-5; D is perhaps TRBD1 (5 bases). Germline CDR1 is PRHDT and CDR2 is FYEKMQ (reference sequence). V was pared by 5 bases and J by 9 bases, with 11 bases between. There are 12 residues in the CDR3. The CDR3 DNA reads TGTGCCAGCAGCCTGGGGGGGTGGCCCCAGCATTTT. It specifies CASSLGGWPQHF.

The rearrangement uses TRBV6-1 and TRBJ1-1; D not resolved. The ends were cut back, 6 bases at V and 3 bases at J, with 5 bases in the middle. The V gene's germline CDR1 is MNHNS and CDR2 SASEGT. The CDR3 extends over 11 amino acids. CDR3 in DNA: TGTGCCAGCAGCCCCTACACTGAAGCTTTCTTT. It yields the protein CASSPYTEAFF.

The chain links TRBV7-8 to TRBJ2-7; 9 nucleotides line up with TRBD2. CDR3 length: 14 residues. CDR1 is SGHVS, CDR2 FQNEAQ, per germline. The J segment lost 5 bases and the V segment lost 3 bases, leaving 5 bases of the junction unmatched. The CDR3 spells CASSFSGSQDEQYF. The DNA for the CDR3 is TGTGCCAGCAGCTTTAGCGGGAGTCAGGACGAGCAGTACTTC.

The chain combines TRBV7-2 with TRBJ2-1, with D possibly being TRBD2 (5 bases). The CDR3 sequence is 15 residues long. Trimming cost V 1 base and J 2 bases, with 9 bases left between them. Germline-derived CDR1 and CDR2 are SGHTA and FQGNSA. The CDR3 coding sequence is TGTGCCAGCAGCTTAGGCCTAGCAGCCTACAATGAGCAGTTCTTC. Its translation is CASSLGLAAYNEQFF.

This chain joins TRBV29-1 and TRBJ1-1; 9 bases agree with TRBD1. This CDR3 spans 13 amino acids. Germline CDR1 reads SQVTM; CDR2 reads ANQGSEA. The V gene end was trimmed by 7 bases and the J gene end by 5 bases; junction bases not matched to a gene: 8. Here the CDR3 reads CSAPGQGGTEAFF. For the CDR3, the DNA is TGCAGCGCCCCGGGACAGGGTGGTACTGAAGCTTTCTTT.

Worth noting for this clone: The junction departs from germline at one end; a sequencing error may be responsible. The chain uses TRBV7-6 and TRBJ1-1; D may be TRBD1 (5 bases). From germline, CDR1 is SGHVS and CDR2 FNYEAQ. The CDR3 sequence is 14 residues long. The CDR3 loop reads CASSLSSGNAEAFF. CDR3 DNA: TGTGCCAGCAGCTTATCCTCAGGGAACGCTGAAGCTTTCTTT.

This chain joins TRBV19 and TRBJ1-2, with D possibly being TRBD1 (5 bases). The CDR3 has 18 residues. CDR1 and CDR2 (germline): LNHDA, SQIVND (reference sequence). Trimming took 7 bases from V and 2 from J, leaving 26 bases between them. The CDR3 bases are TGTGCCAGTACCCGCACCGGGGGGTATAATCCCAGAAACTATGGCTACACCTTC. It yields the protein CASTRTGGYNPRNYGYTF.

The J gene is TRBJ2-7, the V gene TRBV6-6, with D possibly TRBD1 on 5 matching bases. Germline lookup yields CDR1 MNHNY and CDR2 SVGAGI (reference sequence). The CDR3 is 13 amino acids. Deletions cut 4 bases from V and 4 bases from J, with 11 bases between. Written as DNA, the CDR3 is TGTGCCAGCAGTTCCACAGGAGCATACGAGCAGTACTTC. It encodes CASSSTGAYEQYF.

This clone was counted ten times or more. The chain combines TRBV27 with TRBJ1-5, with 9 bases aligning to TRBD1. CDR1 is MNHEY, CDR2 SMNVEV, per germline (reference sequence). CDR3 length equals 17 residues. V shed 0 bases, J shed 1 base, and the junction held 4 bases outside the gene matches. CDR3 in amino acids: CASSLSTGQGSNQPQHF. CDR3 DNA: TGTGCCAGCAGTTTATCGACGGGACAGGGAAGCAATCAGCCCCAGCATTTT.

DNA of the CDR3: TGTGCCAGCAGTGAAAACGGAGTCTGGTACACCGGGGAGCTGTTTTTT. It yields the protein CASSENGVWYTGELFF. The chain recombines TRBV6-1 with TRBJ2-2; D uncertain. Per germline, CDR1 MNHNS and CDR2 SASEGT. The CDR3 loop spans 16 amino acids. V gave up 2 bases and J gave up 3 bases, with 13 bases separating them.

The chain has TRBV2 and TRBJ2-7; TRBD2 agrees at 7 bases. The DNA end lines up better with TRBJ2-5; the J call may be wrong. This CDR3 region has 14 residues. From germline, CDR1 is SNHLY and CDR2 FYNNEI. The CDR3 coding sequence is TGTGCCAGCAGAGGACTAGACTCAACGGAGACCCAGTACTTC. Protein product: CASRGLDSTETQYF.

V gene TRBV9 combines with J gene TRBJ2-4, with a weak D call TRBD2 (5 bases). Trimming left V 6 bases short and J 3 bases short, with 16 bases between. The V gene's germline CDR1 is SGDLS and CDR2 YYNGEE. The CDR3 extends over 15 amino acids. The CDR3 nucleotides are TGTGCCAGCAACGAGGGTGGTTTAGGCAAAAACATTCAGTACTTC. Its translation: CASNEGGLGKNIQYF.

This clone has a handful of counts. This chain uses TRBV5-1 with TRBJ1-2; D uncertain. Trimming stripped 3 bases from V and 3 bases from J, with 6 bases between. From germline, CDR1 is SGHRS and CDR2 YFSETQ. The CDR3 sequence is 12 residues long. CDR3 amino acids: CASSSGYYGYTF. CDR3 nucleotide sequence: TGCGCCAGCAGCTCCGGGTACTATGGCTACACCTTC.